This is a list of T cell receptor beta chains from one sample in a study of blood T cells in healthy people across ages. TCRdb re-called the 5' RACE reads through MiXCR, storing one row per CDR3 protein. The sample contains roughly 1.4 million distinct CDR3 sequences, approximately 59% of which appear only once. Sequencing used blood. The receptors here all came from a man aged 18-30 years in good health. Each CDR3 is given with its conserved first and last residue. Each record gives: clone size, V gene, D gene, J gene, CDR3 length, CDR3 DNA, CDR3 protein. A D gene is named only where the DNA matches it firmly. Clone size, where shown, is once, few, many, or a class for clones that have expanded.

>NA|TRBV25-1|NA|TRBJ1-2|16
TGTGCCAGCAGTGAAGGCGGAGGGAAGGAGAGAAATGGCTACACCTTC
CASSEGGGKERNGYTF
>NA|TRBV20-1|NA|TRBJ2-3|13
TGCAGTGCTAGAGACCCTATACGAGATACGCAGTATTTT
CSARDPIRDTQYF
>NA|TRBV7-2|NA|TRBJ2-7|14
TGTGCCAGCAGCTTAGACGGCAGGCTCGACGAGCAGTACTTC
CASSLDGRLDEQYF
>NA|TRBV5-6|TRBD1|TRBJ2-7|15
TGTGCCAGCAGTTCGGAGGACAGGGTCACCTACGAGCAGTACTTC
CASSSEDRVTYEQYF
>NA|TRBV24-1|NA|TRBJ2-3|13
TGTGCCACCAGTGATCCCCTAGTAGATACGCAGTATTTT
CATSDPLVDTQYF
>NA|TRBV7-9|NA|TRBJ2-2|15
TGTGCCAGCAGCGGCCAGGGTAGGGGCACCGGGGAGCTGTTTTTT
CASSGQGRGTGELFF
>few|TRBV15|NA|TRBJ2-1|15
TGTGCCACCAGCCCCCAGGGGTCGGCCTACAATGAGCAGTTCTTC
CATSPQGSAYNEQFF
>NA|TRBV10-3|TRBD2|TRBJ2-3|14
TGTGCCACTGCGCTAGCGGGATCATCAGATACGCAGTATTTT
CATALAGSSDTQYF
>NA|TRBV4-1|NA|TRBJ1-1|16
TGCGCCAGCAGCCAAGGGTCTCCTCAGACTTTCTCCGAAGCTTTCTTT
CASSQGSPQTFSEAFF
>NA|TRBV7-9|NA|TRBJ2-2|14
TGTGCCAGCAATCAGGACAGAGACACCGGGGAGCTGTTTTTT
CASNQDRDTGELFF
>many|TRBV20-1|TRBD2|TRBJ2-1|13
TGCAGTGCCTTAGCGGGGACGATCAATGAGCAGTTCTTC
CSALAGTINEQFF
>NA|TRBV6-6|NA|TRBJ2-7|12
TGTGCCAGCAGTTATGCCCTCAACGAGCAGTACTTC
CASSYALNEQYF
>NA|TRBV7-9|NA|TRBJ1-2|14
TGTGCCAGCAGCGCAACCGGGACTTCGAAAGACTACACCTTC
CASSATGTSKDYTF
>NA|TRBV7-2|NA|TRBJ2-3|15
TGTGCCAGCAGCTTAGCGTCCGACCGCACAGATACGCAGTATTTT
CASSLASDRTDTQYF
>NA|TRBV20-1|NA|TRBJ1-4|13
TGCAGTGCTAGGGGACTGACCCATGAAAAACTGTTTTTT
CSARGLTHEKLFF
>NA|TRBV25-1|TRBD1|TRBJ2-6|16
TGTGCCAGCAGTGCCATCAGGGGGCCAGGGGCCAACGTCCTGACTTTC
CASSAIRGPGANVLTF
>NA|TRBV25-1|NA|TRBJ2-4|12
TGTGCCAGCAGTGCGGACGACCGCGGGCAGTACTTC
CASSADDRGQYF
>NA|TRBV7-2|NA|TRBJ2-1|14
TGTGCCAGCAGCGTTTATATCGATTATGATGAGCAGTTCTTC
CASSVYIDYDEQFF
>NA|TRBV6-1|TRBD2|TRBJ2-7|16
TGTGCCAGCAGTGAAGGTTCCGGGGGGGCCTCCTACGAGCAGTACTTC
CASSEGSGGASYEQYF
>once|TRBV4-3|TRBD2|TRBJ2-5|17
TGCGCCAGCAGCCAAGGGATCCAAAGGAGGGAGGGAGAGACCCAGTACTTC
CASSQGIQRREGETQYF
>few|TRBV4-2|NA|TRBJ2-3|16
TGTGCCAGCAGCCAAGTATTTGGGGGAAGCACAGATACGCAGTATTTT
CASSQVFGGSTDTQYF
>NA|TRBV7-9|NA|TRBJ2-1|14
TGTGCCAGCAGCCCCCCCCTGATCGGCGATGAGCAGTTCTTC
CASSPPLIGDEQFF
>once|TRBV24-1|NA|TRBJ2-5|16
TGTGCCACCAGTGGTAAACCAAGTGAGGTAGGAGAGACCCAGTACTTC
CATSGKPSEVGETQYF
>NA|TRBV20-1|NA|TRBJ2-3|15
TGCAGTGCTAGATCTCGGGCGGGTATTCCAGATACGCAGTATTTT
CSARSRAGIPDTQYF
>NA|TRBV5-1|NA|TRBJ2-3|15
TGCGCCAGCAGCCCGGAGAATTTTAGCACAGATACGCAGTATTTT
CASSPENFSTDTQYF
>NA|TRBV4-1|TRBD2|TRBJ2-3|17
TGCGCCAGCAGCCAAGAGGCCAGCGGGGGCCGCACAGATACGCAGTATTTT
CASSQEASGGRTDTQYF
>NA|TRBV20-1|NA|TRBJ2-1|13
TGCAGTGCTAGAGTCGCAGGATACAATGAGCAGTTCTTC
CSARVAGYNEQFF
>NA|TRBV20-1|TRBD1|TRBJ1-1|16
TGCAGTGCTGTAACCGGGACAGGGGTAATGAACACTGAAGCTTTCTTT
CSAVTGTGVMNTEAFF
>NA|TRBV7-2|TRBD2|TRBJ2-1|18
TGTGCCAGCAGCTTAGAAGTACTAGCGGGCGCACCACACAATGAGCAGTTCTTC
CASSLEVLAGAPHNEQFF
>NA|TRBV6-2/TRBV6-3|NA|TRBJ2-1|15
TGTGCCAGCAGCCCCTTAACGAAAGGCTACAATGAGCAGTTCTTC
CASSPLTKGYNEQFF
>NA|TRBV12-3/TRBV12-4|NA|TRBJ1-2|15
TGTGCCAGCAGTTTAAGGTCGGGACGGAATTATGGCTACACCTTC
CASSLRSGRNYGYTF
>NA|TRBV7-2|NA|TRBJ1-3|15
TGTGCCAGCAGCTTAGAAGTCAGATCTGGAAACACCATATATTTT
CASSLEVRSGNTIYF
>once|TRBV27|NA|TRBJ2-7|13
TGTGCCAGCAGTGTAGGCGCGAACTACGAGCAGTACTTC
CASSVGANYEQYF
>NA|TRBV5-1|NA|TRBJ1-1|14
TGCGCCAGCAGCCTGACGGACATGAACACTGAAGCTTTCTTT
CASSLTDMNTEAFF
>few|TRBV7-2|TRBD1|TRBJ1-2|14
TGTGCCAGCACCCCGGGACAGGGATTTTTGGGCTACACCTTC
CASTPGQGFLGYTF
>NA|TRBV4-1|NA|TRBJ1-2|17
TGCGCCAGCAGCCAAACAGCGACAGCTTCTGCTAACTATGGCTACACCTTC
CASSQTATASANYGYTF
>NA|TRBV7-2|TRBD2|TRBJ2-5|17
TGTGCCAGCCTAAGGACTAGCGGGGCCAATATGTTGGAGACCCAGTACTTC
CASLRTSGANMLETQYF
>NA|TRBV20-1|NA|TRBJ2-3|15
TGCAGTGCTAGGTTAAGTCGGGAGAGCCCCTATACGCAGTATTTT
CSARLSRESPYTQYF
>NA|TRBV2|NA|TRBJ1-1|11
TGTGCCAGCAGTGCCAAGGTGGGGGCTTTCTTT
CASSAKVGAFF
>once|TRBV20-1|TRBD2|TRBJ2-3|13
TGCAGTGCTAGAGTGCGGGCGGGAGGACCGTTGTATTTT
CSARVRAGGPLYF
>once|TRBV14|NA|TRBJ2-5|11
TGTGCCAGCAGCCGAGATGAGACCCAGTACTTC
CASSRDETQYF
>NA|TRBV10-3|NA|TRBJ1-1|13
TGTGCCATCTCACCAATCAATTTCGCTGAAGCTTTCTTT
CAISPINFAEAFF